Below are 8 T cell receptor beta chains sequenced from a single sample in a study of T cell responses to AZD1222 COVID-19 vaccine listed by TCRdb under 2021. Library generation was performed with the immunoSEQ multiplex PCR assay. What TCRdb holds here is the immuneACCESS table cut down to in-frame rearrangements. Part of the clones is not present; checked against another copy, under half of the missing clones reflect an unresolved V gene, and the others are unexplained. In this sample the table shows roughly 150,000 clones, 91% of which occur a single time. The ten largest clones add up to roughly 4.6% of the sample. Reading the label with the study, this specimen's time point is: baseline before first vaccination. Material: peripheral blood, obtained on day 0 of AZD1222 vaccination. All receptors come from an adult in good health.

V is TRBV7-6 and J is TRBJ1-4; TRBD1 matches at 7 bases. Germline assignment: CDR1 SGHVS and CDR2 FNYEAQ. CDR3 length equals 16 residues. The trim removed 5 bases at V and 7 bases at J, leaving 13 bases unmatched. CDR3 DNA sequence: TGTGCCAGCAGCAGTGGACAGGATGGGGTTTTTGAAAAACTGTTTTTT. Its translation: CASSSGQDGVFEKLFF.

The chain recombines TRBV6-5 with TRBJ2-3; D gene uncertain. Trimming cost V 5 bases and J 1 base, with 7 bases left between them. In germline, CDR1 is MNHEY, CDR2 SVGAGI. This CDR3 has 13 amino acids. The CDR3 reads CASSPQRTDTQYF. CDR3 DNA sequence: TGTGCCAGCAGTCCACAGCGCACAGATACGCAGTATTTT.

This chain uses TRBV27 with TRBJ2-1; possible D gene TRBD1, 6 bases. Germline V gives CDR1 MNHEY, CDR2 SMNVEV (reference sequence). This CDR3 is built from 13 residues. The ends were cut back, 0 bases at V and 7 bases at J, with 7 bases in the middle. This CDR3 is CASSLSRGNEQFF. The CDR3 nucleotides are TGTGCCAGCAGTTTATCGAGGGGGAATGAGCAGTTCTTC.

This clone was seen more than once but under ten times. V is TRBV9 and J is TRBJ1-1; 7 nucleotides agree with TRBD1. J gave up 0 bases and V 4 bases, and 12 bases lay outside the gene matches. Per the germline V gene, CDR1 is SGDLS and CDR2 is YYNGEE. The CDR3 runs 17 residues. The CDR3 DNA sequence: TGTGCCAGCAGCCGGGGCTTTCCGGGACAGCTGAACACTGAAGCTTTCTTT. It is translated as CASSRGFPGQLNTEAFF.

V and J are TRBV6-5 and TRBJ2-5; 12 bases match TRBD2. The CDR3 has 15 residues. Germline V CDR1 and CDR2: MNHEY, SVGAGI. Germline trimming cut 6 bases from V and 4 bases from J; bases unmatched to any gene: 6. The CDR3 sequence is CASRPLAGGGETQYF. As DNA, the CDR3 is TGTGCCAGCAGGCCACTAGCGGGGGGCGGAGAGACCCAGTACTTC.

This sequence joins TRBV20-1 and TRBJ1-2, with D uncertain. Germline CDR1 DFQATT, CDR2 SNEGSKA (reference sequence). The CDR3 spans 11 residues. In nucleotides, the CDR3 is TGCAGAGCCTATGAGGACTATGGCTACACCTTC. Encoded protein: CRAYEDYGYTF.

The chain joins TRBV15 to TRBJ2-7; 12 bases line up with TRBD2. With V trimmed by 5 bases and J by 4 bases, 6 bases remained unmatched. CDR3 size: 15 residues. Germline-derived CDR1 and CDR2 are LNHNV and YYDKDF (reference sequence). The CDR3 here is CATSDRLAGEYEQYF. The CDR3, as DNA: TGTGCCACCAGCGACCGACTAGCGGGAGAGTACGAGCAGTACTTC.

The chain joins TRBV19 to TRBJ1-4; no clear D. Germline loops: CDR1 LNHDA, CDR2 SQIVND (reference sequence). CDR3 length: 12 amino acids. Trimming removed 2 bases from V and 8 bases from J, with 6 bases in between. CDR3 residues: CASSITGEKLFF. CDR3 coding DNA: TGTGCCAGTAGTATAACGGGGGAAAAACTGTTTTTT.